This T cell receptor beta chain was profiled in a study of T cell responses to AZD1222 COVID-19 vaccine. The table came from immunoSEQ multiplex PCR; TCRdb's copy has only in-frame clones and leaves some out. Here the sample spans under 150,000 clones, around 90% being singletons. Worth noting for this clone: Its antigen is unknown.

CDR3 length equals 15 residues. Trimming took off 2 bases at V and 1 base at J, with 6 bases between the two ends. The germline gives CDR1 MDHEN, CDR2 SYDVKM. Overall study results and limits: Spike-specific TCR breadth and depth were elevated following two AZD1222 doses. Distributed over spike, vaccine-associated CD4 TCRs predominated at 160-218 and 743-854. Scientists sampled the repertoires only once the peak T cell response had passed. Just six AZD1222 recipients tested seropositive at baseline.

The gene calls are TRBV28 and TRBJ2-6; a weak D match, TRBD1 (5 bases). Specimen: peripheral blood, collected 28 days after the second AZD1222 dose. This TCR derives from an adult who received the AZD1222 COVID-19 vaccine. CDR3 sequence: CASSLPGSGANVLTF. For the CDR3, the DNA is TGTGCCAGCAGTTTACCAGGGTCTGGGGCCAACGTCCTGACTTTC.